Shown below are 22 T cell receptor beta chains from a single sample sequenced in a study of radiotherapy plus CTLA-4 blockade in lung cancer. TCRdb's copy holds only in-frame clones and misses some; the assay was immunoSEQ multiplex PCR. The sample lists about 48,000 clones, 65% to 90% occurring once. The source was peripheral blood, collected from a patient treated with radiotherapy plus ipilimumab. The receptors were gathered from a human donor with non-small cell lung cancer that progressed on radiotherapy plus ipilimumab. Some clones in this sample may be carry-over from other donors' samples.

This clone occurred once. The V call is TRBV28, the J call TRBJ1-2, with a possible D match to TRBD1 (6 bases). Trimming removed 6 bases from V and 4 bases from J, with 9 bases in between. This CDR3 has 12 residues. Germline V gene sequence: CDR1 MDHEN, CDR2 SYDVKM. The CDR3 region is CASSQQGYGYTF. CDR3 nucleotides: TGTGCCAGCAGCCAACAGGGCTATGGCTACACCTTC.

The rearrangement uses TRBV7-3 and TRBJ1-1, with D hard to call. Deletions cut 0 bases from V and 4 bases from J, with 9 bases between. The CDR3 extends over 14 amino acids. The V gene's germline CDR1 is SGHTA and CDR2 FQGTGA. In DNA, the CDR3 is TGTGCCAGCAGCTTAACGCTCGGTAGCACTGAAGCTTTCTTT. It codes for CASSLTLGSTEAFF.

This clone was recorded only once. CDR3 nucleotides: TGTGCCAGCCATATATTCGTACCCAGACAAAGTCGGGCCAACGTCCTGACTTTC. Translation: CASHIFVPRQSRANVLTF. The chain employs TRBV5-4 and TRBJ2-6; D remains unclear. V was shortened by 7 bases and J by 5 bases, with 25 bases between the two germline ends. Germline lookup yields CDR1 SGHNT and CDR2 YYREEE (reference sequence). The CDR3 has 18 residues.

The CDR3, as DNA: TGCGCCAGCAGCCAAAAAGGGGTTGTGAGGTTTGAAAAACTGTTTTTT. This encodes CASSQKGVVRFEKLFF. The genes are TRBV4-3 and TRBJ1-4, with a tentative D call TRBD1 (5 bases). V shed 2 bases and J shed 7 bases, with 17 bases lying between them. Germline V CDR1 and CDR2: LGHNA, YSLEER. CDR3 length: 16 residues.

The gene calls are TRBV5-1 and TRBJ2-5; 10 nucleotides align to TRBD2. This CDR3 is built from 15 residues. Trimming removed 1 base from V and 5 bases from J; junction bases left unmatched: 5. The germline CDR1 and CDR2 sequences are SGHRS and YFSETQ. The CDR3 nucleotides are TGCGCCAGCAGCTTGAGCCTAGCGGGAGTCGAGACCCAGTACTTC. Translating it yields CASSLSLAGVETQYF.

This chain's CDR3 is CASSQDAGGTDTQYF. Here the CDR3 DNA reads TGCGCCAGCAGCCAAGACGCAGGGGGCACAGATACGCAGTATTTT. V is TRBV4-1 and J is TRBJ2-3, with D perhaps matching TRBD1 (6 bases). The germline V and J ends were trimmed by 0 bases and 1 base, with 8 bases remaining between them. Looked up from germline, CDR1 is MGHRA and CDR2 is YSYEKL. The CDR3 is 15 amino acids.

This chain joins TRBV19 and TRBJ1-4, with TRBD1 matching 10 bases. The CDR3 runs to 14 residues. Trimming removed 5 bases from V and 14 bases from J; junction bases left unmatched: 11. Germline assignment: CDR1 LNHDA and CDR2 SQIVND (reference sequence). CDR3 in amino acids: CASSYAGTGDHLFF. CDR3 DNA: TGTGCCAGTAGTTACGCCGGGACAGGGGATCACCTGTTTTTT.

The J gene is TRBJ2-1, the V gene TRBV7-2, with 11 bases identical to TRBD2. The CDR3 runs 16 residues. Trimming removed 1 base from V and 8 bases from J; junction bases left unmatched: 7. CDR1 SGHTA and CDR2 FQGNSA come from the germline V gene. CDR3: CASSLELAGVYDEQFF. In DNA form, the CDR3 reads TGTGCCAGCAGCTTAGAACTAGCGGGAGTGTACGATGAGCAGTTCTTC.

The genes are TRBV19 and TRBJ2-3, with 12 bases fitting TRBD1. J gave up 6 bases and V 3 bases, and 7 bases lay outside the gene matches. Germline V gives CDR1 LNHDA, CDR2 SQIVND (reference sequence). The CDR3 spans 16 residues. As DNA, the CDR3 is TGTGCCAGTAGTATGGGACAGGGGGCTTCAGCGGATACGCAGTATTTT. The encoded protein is CASSMGQGASADTQYF. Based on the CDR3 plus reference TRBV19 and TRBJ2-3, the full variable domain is DGGITQSPKYLFRKEGQNVTLSCEQNLNHDAMYWYRQDPGQGLRLIYYSQIVNDFQKGDIAEGYSVSREKKESFPLTVTSAQKNPTAFYLCASSMGQGASADTQYFGPGTRLTVL.

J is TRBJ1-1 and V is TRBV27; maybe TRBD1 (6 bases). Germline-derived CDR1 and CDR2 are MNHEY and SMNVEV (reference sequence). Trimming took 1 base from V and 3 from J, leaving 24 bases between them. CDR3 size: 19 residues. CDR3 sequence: CASSLFTGMKKGMDTEAFF. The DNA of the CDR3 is TGTGCCAGCAGTTTATTTACAGGGATGAAGAAAGGGATGGACACTGAAGCTTTCTTT.

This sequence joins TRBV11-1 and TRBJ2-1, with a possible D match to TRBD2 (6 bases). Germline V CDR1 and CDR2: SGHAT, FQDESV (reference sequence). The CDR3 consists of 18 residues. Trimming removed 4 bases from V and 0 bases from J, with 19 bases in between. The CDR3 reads CASSYPGRGRSSYNEQFF. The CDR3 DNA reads TGTGCCAGCAGCTACCCCGGCCGGGGGAGGTCCTCCTACAATGAGCAGTTCTTC.

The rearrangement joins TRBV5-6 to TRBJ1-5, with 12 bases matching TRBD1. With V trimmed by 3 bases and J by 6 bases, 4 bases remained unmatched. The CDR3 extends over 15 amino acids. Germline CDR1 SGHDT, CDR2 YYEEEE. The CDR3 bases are TGTGCCAGCAGCTGGGGACAGGGGGCCGGTCAGCCCCAGCATTTT. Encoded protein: CASSWGQGAGQPQHF.

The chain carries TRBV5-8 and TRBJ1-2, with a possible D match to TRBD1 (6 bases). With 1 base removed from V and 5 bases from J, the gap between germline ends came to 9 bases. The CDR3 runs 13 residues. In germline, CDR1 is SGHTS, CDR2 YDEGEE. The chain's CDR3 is CASSLFQGYGYTF. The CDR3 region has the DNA TGTGCCAGCAGCTTGTTTCAGGGGTATGGCTACACCTTC.

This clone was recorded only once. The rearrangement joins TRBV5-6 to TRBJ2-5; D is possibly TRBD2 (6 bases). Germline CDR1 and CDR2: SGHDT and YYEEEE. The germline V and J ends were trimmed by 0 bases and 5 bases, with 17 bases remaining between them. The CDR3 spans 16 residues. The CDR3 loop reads CASSLGFAQAGETQYF. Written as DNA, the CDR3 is TGTGCCAGCAGCTTGGGATTCGCCCAGGCGGGGGAGACCCAGTACTTC.

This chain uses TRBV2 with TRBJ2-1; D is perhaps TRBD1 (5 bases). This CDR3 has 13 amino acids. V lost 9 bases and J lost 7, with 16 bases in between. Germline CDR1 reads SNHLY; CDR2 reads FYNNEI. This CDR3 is CASAAGFNNEQFF. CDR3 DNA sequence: TGTGCCAGTGCTGCAGGGTTCAATAATGAGCAGTTCTTC.

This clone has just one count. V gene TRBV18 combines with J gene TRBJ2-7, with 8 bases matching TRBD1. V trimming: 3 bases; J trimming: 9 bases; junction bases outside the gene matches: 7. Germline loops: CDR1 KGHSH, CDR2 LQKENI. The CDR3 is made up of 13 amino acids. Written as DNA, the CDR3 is TGTGCCAGCTCACCGACAGGGGTTGAAGGGCAGTACTTC. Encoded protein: CASSPTGVEGQYF.

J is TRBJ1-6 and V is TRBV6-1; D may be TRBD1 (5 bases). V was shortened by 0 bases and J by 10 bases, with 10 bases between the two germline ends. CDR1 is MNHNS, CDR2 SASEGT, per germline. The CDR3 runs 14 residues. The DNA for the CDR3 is TGTGCCAGCAGTGAAGCTAGGGGCGGATCACCCCTCCACTTT. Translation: CASSEARGGSPLHF.

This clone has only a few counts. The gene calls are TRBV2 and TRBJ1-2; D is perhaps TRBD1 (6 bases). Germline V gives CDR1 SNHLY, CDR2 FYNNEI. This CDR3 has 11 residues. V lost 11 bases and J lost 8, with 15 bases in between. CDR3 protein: CARRGGRGYTF. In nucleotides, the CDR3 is TGTGCCCGAAGGGGGGGGCGAGGCTACACCTTC.

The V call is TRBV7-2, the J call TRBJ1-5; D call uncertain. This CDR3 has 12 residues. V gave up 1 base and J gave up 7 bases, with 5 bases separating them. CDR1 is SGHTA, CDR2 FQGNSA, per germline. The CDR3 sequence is CASSLVSQPQHF. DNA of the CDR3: TGTGCCAGCAGCTTAGTTAGCCAGCCCCAGCATTTT.

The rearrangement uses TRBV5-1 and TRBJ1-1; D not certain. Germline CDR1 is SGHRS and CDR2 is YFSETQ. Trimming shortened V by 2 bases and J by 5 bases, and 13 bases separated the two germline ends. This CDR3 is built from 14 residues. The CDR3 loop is CASSLLGTRTEAFF. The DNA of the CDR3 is TGCGCCAGCAGCTTATTGGGCACTAGGACTGAAGCTTTCTTT.

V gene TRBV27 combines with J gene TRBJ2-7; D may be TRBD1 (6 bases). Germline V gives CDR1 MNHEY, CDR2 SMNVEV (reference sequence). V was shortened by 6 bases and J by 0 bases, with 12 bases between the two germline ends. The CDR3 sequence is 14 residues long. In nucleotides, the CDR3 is TGTGCCAGCAGCCCGACAGGCACCTCCTACGAGCAGTACTTC. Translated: CASSPTGTSYEQYF.

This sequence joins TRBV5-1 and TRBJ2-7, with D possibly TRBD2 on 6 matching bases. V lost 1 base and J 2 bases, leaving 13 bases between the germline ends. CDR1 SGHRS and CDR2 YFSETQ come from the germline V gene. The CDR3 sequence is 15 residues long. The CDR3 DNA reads TGCGCCAGCAGCTTGCGGCCGGGGGACGCCTACGAGCAGTACTTC. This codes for CASSLRPGDAYEQYF.